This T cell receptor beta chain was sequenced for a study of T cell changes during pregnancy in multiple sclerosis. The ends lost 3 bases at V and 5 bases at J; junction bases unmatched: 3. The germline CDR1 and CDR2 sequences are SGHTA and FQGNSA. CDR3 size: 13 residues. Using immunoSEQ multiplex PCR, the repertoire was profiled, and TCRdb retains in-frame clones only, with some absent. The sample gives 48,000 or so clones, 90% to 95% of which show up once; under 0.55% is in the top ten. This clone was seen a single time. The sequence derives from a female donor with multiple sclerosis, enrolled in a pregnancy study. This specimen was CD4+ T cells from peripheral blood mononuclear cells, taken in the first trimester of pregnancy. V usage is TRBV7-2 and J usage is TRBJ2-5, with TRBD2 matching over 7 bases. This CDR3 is CASSFPGGETQYF. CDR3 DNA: TGTGCCAGCAGCTTCCCCGGGGGGGAGACCCAGTACTTC.